This note documents a single T cell receptor (beta chain) sequence. The target antigen is unknown. Naive CD8 isolation took CD45RO-negative cells positively selected for CCR7 and excluded terminally differentiated effector memory CD45RA+ cells. The assay used deep level. TCRdb's copy holds only in-frame clones and misses some; the assay was immunoSEQ multiplex PCR. The data hold some 2 million clones, with approximately 94% observed a single time. The data belong to a study of shared clonotypes between healthy human individuals. Study-level results: How much donors shared clonotypes was expected to be affected by sequencing depth.

The CDR3 length is 15 residues. Trimming removed 2 bases from V and 4 bases from J, with 15 bases in between. Per germline, CDR1 LNHDA and CDR2 SQIVND (reference sequence). Material: naive CD8+ T cells sorted from blood. The rearrangement uses TRBV19 and TRBJ2-7, with D perhaps TRBD1 or TRBD2 (5 bases each). This TCR came from a man aged 18 to 29 in good health. CDR3 protein: CASSIHLGDRYEQYF. CDR3 coding DNA: TGTGCCAGTAGTATACACCTAGGGGACCGATACGAGCAGTACTTC. The whole variable domain, filled in from reference TRBV19 and TRBJ2-7, reads DGGITQSPKYLFRKEGQNVTLSCEQNLNHDAMYWYRQDPGQGLRLIYYSQIVNDFQKGDIAEGYSVSREKKESFPLTVTSAQKNPTAFYLCASSIHLGDRYEQYFGPGTRLTVT.